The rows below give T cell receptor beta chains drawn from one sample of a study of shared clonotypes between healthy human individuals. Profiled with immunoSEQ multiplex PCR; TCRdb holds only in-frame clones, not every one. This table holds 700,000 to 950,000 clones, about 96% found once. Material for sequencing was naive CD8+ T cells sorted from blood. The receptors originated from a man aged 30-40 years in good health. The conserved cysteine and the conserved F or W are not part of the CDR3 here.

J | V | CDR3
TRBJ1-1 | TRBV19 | ASFIGTEAF
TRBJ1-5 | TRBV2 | ASTLGWRQPQH
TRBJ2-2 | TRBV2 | ASSFREPGGSPPGELF
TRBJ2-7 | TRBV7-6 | ASSLESGSSYEQY
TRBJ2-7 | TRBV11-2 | ASSLGGDSSYEQY
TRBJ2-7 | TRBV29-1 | SVELSGQY
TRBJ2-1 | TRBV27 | ASSPPESSYNEQF
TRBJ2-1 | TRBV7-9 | ASSLWQGRGEQF
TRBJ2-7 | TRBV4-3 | ASSQNIPSEQY
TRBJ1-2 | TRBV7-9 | ASSLSLPGTNYGYT
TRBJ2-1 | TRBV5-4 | ASSLAPAGGYNEQF
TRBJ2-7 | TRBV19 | ASSATSWNEQY
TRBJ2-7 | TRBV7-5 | VRSLGARGSYEQY
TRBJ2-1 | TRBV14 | ASSHPIGVNPNEQF
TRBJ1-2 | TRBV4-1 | ASSQDRFVWFRNPRNGYT
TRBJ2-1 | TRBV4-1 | ASSQYHGIYNEQF
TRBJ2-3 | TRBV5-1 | ASSRGLAGVPDTQY
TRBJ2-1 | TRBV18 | ASSPTSNEQF
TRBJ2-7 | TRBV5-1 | ASTGSSYEQY
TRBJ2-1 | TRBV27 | ASSLSSGNEQF
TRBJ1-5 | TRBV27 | ASSLQAINQPQH
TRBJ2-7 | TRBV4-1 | ASSQEQGGRPLREQY
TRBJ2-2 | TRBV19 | ASNRNTGELF
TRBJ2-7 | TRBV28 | ASSRNSYEQY
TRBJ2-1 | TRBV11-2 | ASSLTPGQGSYNEQF
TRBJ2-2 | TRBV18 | ASSQPEANTGELF
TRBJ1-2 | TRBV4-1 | ASSQVRDRSNYGYT
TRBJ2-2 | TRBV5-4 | ASSLPLAGVNTGELF
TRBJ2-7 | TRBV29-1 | SALGQGAEQY
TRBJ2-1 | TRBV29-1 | SVGGQEYNEQF
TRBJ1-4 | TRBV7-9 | ASSLDSTTNEKLF
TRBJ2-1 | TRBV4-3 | ASSQERVDEQF
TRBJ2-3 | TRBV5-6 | ASSLYTDTQY
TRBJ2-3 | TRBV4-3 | ASSLGTDLSTDTQY
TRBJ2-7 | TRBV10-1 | ASSESRTGGYYEQY
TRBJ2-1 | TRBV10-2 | ASQGSIKRDEQF